These T cell receptor beta chains were read from a single sample in a study of control samples from healthy donors and cancer patients. Clones were sequenced by immunoSEQ multiplex PCR, and TCRdb holds only the in-frame ones, with some missing. The sample consists of 150,000 or so clones, 70% to 90% of them appearing once. Sequencing input: blood. Source of these receptors: a woman aged 25 to 39 in good health. The CDR3 runs from the conserved cysteine through the conserved F or W. Each record gives: V gene, clone size, J gene, D gene, CDR3 DNA, CDR3 protein. The D gene is left open where the match is weak. Not all rows give a size; the values are once, few, many and, for expanded clones, a class.

>TRBV7-9|.|TRBJ1-2|TRBD1
TGTGCCAGCAGCGTAAGACAGGGGTCCGAAGTGGGCTACACCTTC
CASSVRQGSEVGYTF
>TRBV19|.|TRBJ1-2|TRBD1
TGTGCCAGTAGTATGCCGGCAGGGGGCCTCTCTAACTATGGCTACACCTTC
CASSMPAGGLSNYGYTF
>TRBV15|.|TRBJ1-1|TRBD1
TGTGCCACCAGCCGGCCCGCAGGGGGAAGGGACACTGAAGCTTTCTTT
CATSRPAGGRDTEAFF
>TRBV4-1|.|TRBJ2-5|.
TGCGCCAGCAGCCAGGGGTTGGGGGGAGAGACCCAGTACTTC
CASSQGLGGETQYF
>TRBV30|.|TRBJ1-4|TRBD1
TGTGCCTGGAGTGTTCGAGGGACAGTTGCAACTAATGAAAAACTGTTTTTT
CAWSVRGTVATNEKLFF
>TRBV4-1|.|TRBJ1-4|.
TGCGCCAGCAGCCAAGTGGGAGGTGAAAAACTGTTTTTT
CASSQVGGEKLFF
>TRBV30|.|TRBJ2-1|TRBD2
TGTGCCTGGAGTGTACTTCCCCTTAGCGGGACTACCTACAATGAGCAGTTCTTC
CAWSVLPLSGTTYNEQFF
>TRBV2|.|TRBJ1-2|.
TGTGCCAGCAGAACCGGGACGAAGAATTATGGCTACACCTTC
CASRTGTKNYGYTF
>TRBV27|.|TRBJ1-1|.
TGTGCCAGCAGTTGGGGTCTGAAAGCTGAAGCTTTCTTT
CASSWGLKAEAFF
>TRBV5-1|.|TRBJ2-5|.
TGCGCCAGCAGCCTGGGGGATCCGAGAGAGACCCAGTACTTC
CASSLGDPRETQYF
>TRBV28|.|TRBJ1-2|.
TGTGCCAGCAGTACGAACAGAGGTTACACCTTC
CASSTNRGYTF
>TRBV9|.|TRBJ2-2|.
TGTGCCAGCAGCGAAAAGAACACCGGGGAGCTGTTTTTT
CASSEKNTGELFF
>TRBV5-4|.|TRBJ1-1|.
TGTGCCAGCAGCCCGCGGGGGGGTGGAACTGAAGCTTTCTTT
CASSPRGGGTEAFF
>TRBV5-6|.|TRBJ1-5|.
TGTGCCAGCAGCTCTTGGGGTAGCAATCAGCCCCAGCATTTT
CASSSWGSNQPQHF
>TRBV7-2|.|TRBJ1-5|.
TGTGCCAGCAGCTTAGGCGGGGTGGATCAGCCCCAGCATTTT
CASSLGGVDQPQHF
>TRBV7-8|.|TRBJ2-1|.
TGTGCCAGCAGCCAGACTACCAATAGCGAGTTCTTC
CASSQTTNSEFF
>TRBV18|.|TRBJ1-5|TRBD1
TGTGCCAGCTCTCGGGGACAGGAAATGAATCAGCCCCAGCATTTT
CASSRGQEMNQPQHF
>TRBV4-1|.|TRBJ1-1|TRBD1
TGCGCCAGCAGCCCTCCAGGGGGCTTCACTGAAGCTTTCTTT
CASSPPGGFTEAFF
>TRBV19|.|TRBJ1-6|.
TGTGCCAGTAGCCCCGACGGATACTCCTATAATTCACCCCTCCACTTT
CASSPDGYSYNSPLHF
>TRBV9|.|TRBJ1-6|.
TGTGCCAGCAGTGTCAGGGGCGATAATTCACCCCTCCACTTT
CASSVRGDNSPLHF
>TRBV9|.|TRBJ2-2|TRBD2
TGTGCCAGCAGCTCCGTCCCGACGGGGGGGAACACCGGGGAGCTGTTTTTT
CASSSVPTGGNTGELFF
>TRBV2|.|TRBJ1-6|.
TGTGCCAGCAGTCCCTCCTCGGGGGGAAGTTCACCCCTCCACTTT
CASSPSSGGSSPLHF
>TRBV7-8|.|TRBJ1-1|.
TGTGCCAGCAGTCCCGGACCTTCATTGAACACTGAAGCTTTCTTT
CASSPGPSLNTEAFF
>TRBV18|once|TRBJ1-2|.
TGTGCCAGCTCACCAGACTTGACAGGAAAAGGCTACACCTTC
CASSPDLTGKGYTF
>TRBV7-9|.|TRBJ2-1|.
TGTGCCAGCAGCCACCGACAGGTTTCCTACAATGAGCAGTTCTTC
CASSHRQVSYNEQFF
>TRBV4-1|.|TRBJ2-5|TRBD2
TGCGCCAGCAGCCCCCTGGCGGGGGGGCAAGAGACCCAGTACTTC
CASSPLAGGQETQYF
>TRBV9|.|TRBJ2-3|.
TGTGCCAGCAGCGGCGGGACAGTTCTCACAGATACGCAGTATTTT
CASSGGTVLTDTQYF
>TRBV11-2|.|TRBJ2-2|.
TGTGCCAGCAGCTTAGCAGGGTCCTCCGGGGAGCTGTTTTTT
CASSLAGSSGELFF
>TRBV4-1|.|TRBJ1-1|.
TGCGCCAGCAGCCAAGATTCGTCCGGGGCTATGAACACTGAAGCTTTCTTT
CASSQDSSGAMNTEAFF
>TRBV4-1|.|TRBJ2-1|.
TGCGCCAGCAGCCACCGCTCCTACAATGAGCAGTTCTTC
CASSHRSYNEQFF
>TRBV6-5|.|TRBJ1-1|.
TGTGCCAGCACCACACTGTTAGGGCCCACTGAAGCTTTCTTT
CASTTLLGPTEAFF
>TRBV27|.|TRBJ2-7|.
TGTGCCAGCAGTTTTGTAGGAGAGGAGCAGTACTTC
CASSFVGEEQYF
>TRBV4-2|medium-sized|TRBJ1-4|.
TGTGCCAGCAGCCAAGTCCGGGGCGAAGCTGAAAAACTGTTTTTT
CASSQVRGEAEKLFF
>TRBV27|.|TRBJ1-6|TRBD1
TGTGCCAGCAGTTGGGGAAAGGGGGCGAGTTCACCCCTCCACTTT
CASSWGKGASSPLHF
>TRBV5-4|.|TRBJ1-2|TRBD1
TGTGCCAGCAGCTTTGACAGGGTAGGAGGCTACACCTTC
CASSFDRVGGYTF
>TRBV3-1/TRBV3-2|.|TRBJ1-2|TRBD1
TGTGCCAGCAGCCAAGGGACAGGAACATATGGCTACACCTTC
CASSQGTGTYGYTF
>TRBV1|.|TRBJ1-5|.
TGCACCAGCAGCCAAGTCTTAAATCAGCCCCAGCATTTT
CTSSQVLNQPQHF
>TRBV27|.|TRBJ1-6|.
TGTGCCAGCAGCGTGGGGTTTAATTCACCCCTCCACTTT
CASSVGFNSPLHF
>TRBV5-1|.|TRBJ1-1|.
TGCGCCAGCAGCTTGGATGGGATGAACACTGAAGCTTTCTTT
CASSLDGMNTEAFF
>TRBV5-5|few|TRBJ1-5|.
TGTGCCAGCAGCTTGAGCTTGGGTTTCAATCAGCCCCAGCATTTT
CASSLSLGFNQPQHF
>TRBV5-1|.|TRBJ1-4|.
TGCGCCAGCAGCGTGGCAGTGAGTGAAAAACTGTTTTTT
CASSVAVSEKLFF
>TRBV9|once|TRBJ2-1|.
TGTGCCAGCAGCGTAGATTCGAATGAGCAGTTCTTC
CASSVDSNEQFF
>TRBV10-1|.|TRBJ2-3|TRBD2
TGCGCCAGCTCATGGGATAGGGCGGGAGAATCCACAGATACGCAGTATTTT
CASSWDRAGESTDTQYF
>TRBV3-1/TRBV3-2|once|TRBJ1-1|TRBD1
TGTGCCAGCAGCCAAGTTGGCAGGGGGCATGAAGCTTTCTTT
CASSQVGRGHEAFF
>TRBV3-1/TRBV3-2|.|TRBJ2-1|.
TGTGCCAGCTGTGAGGGGGTCGGCGATGAGCAGTTCTTC
CASCEGVGDEQFF